This TCR beta chain was profiled in a study of T cell responses to AZD1222 COVID-19 vaccine. Broader study findings: Every sample of the repertoires postdated the peak T cell response. Nearly half of spike-specific TCRs reportedly go after variant regions that carry no mutations. Seropositive status at baseline applied to only a handful of AZD1222 recipients.

The V gene's germline CDR1 is GTSNPN and CDR2 SVGIG (reference sequence). The germline V and J ends were trimmed by 3 bases and 8 bases, with 7 bases remaining between them. CDR3 size: 11 residues. Profiling relied on immunoSEQ multiplex PCR, and the TCRdb table lists in-frame clones only, not all of them. The data contain approximately 100,000 clones, about 94% of them singletons. About this clone: Its cognate antigen is unknown.

The chain employs TRBV30 and TRBJ1-4; D is perhaps TRBD1 (5 bases). The receptor was derived from an adult in good health. The input for sequencing was peripheral blood, taken on day 0 of AZD1222 vaccination. CDR3 sequence: CAWSWGEKLFF. The DNA for the CDR3 is TGTGCCTGGAGCTGGGGGGAAAAACTGTTTTTT.